Reported below is one T cell receptor beta chain. As yet, its antigen is unknown. Naive CD8+ T cells showed a CD45RO-CCR7+CD27+CD95- phenotype. The entry originates in a study of CXCR3-negative and CXCR3-positive naive CD8 T cells. Study-wide results and caveats: When CXCR3-positive naive cells were set against CXCR3-negative naive cells, the former had more hydrophobic TRB CDR3s.

The TRB cDNA libraries were prepared by 5' RACE with UMI labels. TCRdb reworked the 5' RACE reads into one entry per CDR3 protein, no DNA. Here the sample table reports over 5,500 distinct CDR3 sequences. The germline CDR1 and CDR2 sequences are SQVTM and ANQGSEA. There are 12 residues in the CDR3. The rearrangement uses TRBV29-1 and TRBJ2-3. This clonotype was obtained from a human donor in good health. Some clones in this sample may be carry-over from other donors' samples. The specimen was naive CXCR3+ CD8+ T cells from blood. The subset is: CD45RO-CCR7+CD27+CD95- naive CD8+ T cells expressing CXCR3 (TNR3+). CDR3 protein: CSVEVSLDTQYF.